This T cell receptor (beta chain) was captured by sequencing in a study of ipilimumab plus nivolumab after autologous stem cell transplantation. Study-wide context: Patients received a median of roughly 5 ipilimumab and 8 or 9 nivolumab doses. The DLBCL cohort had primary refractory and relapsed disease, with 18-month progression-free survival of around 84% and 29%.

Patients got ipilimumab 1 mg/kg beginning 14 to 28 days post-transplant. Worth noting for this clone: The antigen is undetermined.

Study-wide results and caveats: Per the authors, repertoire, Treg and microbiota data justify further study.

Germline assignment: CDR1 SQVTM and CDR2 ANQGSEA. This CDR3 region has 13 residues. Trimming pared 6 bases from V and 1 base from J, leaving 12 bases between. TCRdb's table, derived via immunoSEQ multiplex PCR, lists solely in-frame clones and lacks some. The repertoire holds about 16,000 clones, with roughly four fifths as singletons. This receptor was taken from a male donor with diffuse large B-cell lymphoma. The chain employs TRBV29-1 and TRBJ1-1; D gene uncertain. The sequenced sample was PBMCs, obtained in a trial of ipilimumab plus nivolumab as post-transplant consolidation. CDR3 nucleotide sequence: TGCAGCGTAGCAAAAGGCACGAACACTGAAGCTTTCTTT. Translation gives CSVAKGTNTEAFF.